Listed below are T cell receptor beta chains from one sample, sequenced in a study of regulatory T cells in long-lasting Graves disease. TCRdb re-called the multiplex PCR reads through MiXCR, storing one row per CDR3 protein. The repertoire has hundreds of thousands of distinct CDR3 sequences, approximately 29% of them found once; the top ten carry roughly 41%. Sequencing used peripheral blood mononuclear cells (PBMCs), obtained when the disease was refractory, from a patient treated with antithyroid drugs. The receptor set was obtained from a female donor with Graves disease. Each CDR3 is given with its conserved first and last residue. Each record gives: clone size, V gene, J gene, D gene, CDR3 protein, CDR3 DNA. The D gene is left open where the match is weak. Only some rows state a clone size, as once, few, many or a class for expanded clones.

>.|TRBV13|TRBJ2-7|.
CASSSPSEQYF
TGTGCCAGCAGCTCCCCCTCCGAGCAGTACTTC
>few|TRBV11-1|TRBJ1-1|TRBD1
CASSPGTGPAEAFF
TGTGCCAGCAGCCCCGGGACAGGGCCCGCTGAAGCTTTCTTT
>few|TRBV20-1|TRBJ2-7|.
CSATGTQSSYGQYF
TGCAGTGCGACCGGGACACAGAGCTCCTACGGGCAGTACTTC
>.|TRBV5-1|TRBJ1-1|.
CASSLTGNGGTEAFF
TGCGCCAGCAGCTTAACAGGGAATGGGGGCACTGAAGCTTTCTTT
>many|TRBV12-3/TRBV12-4|TRBJ2-5|TRBD2
CASRGTSATKTQYF
TGTGCCAGCCGGGGGACTAGCGCTACCAAGACCCAGTACTTC
>few|TRBV12-3/TRBV12-4|TRBJ1-1|.
CASSPLKLRRGVNTEAFF
TGTGCCAGCAGTCCCCTTAAGCTTAGGAGGGGGGTGAACACTGAAGCTTTCTTT
>few|TRBV20-1|TRBJ2-7|TRBD1
CSAQGQGAYEQYF
TGCAGTGCTCAGGGACAGGGGGCCTACGAGCAGTACTTC
>.|TRBV19|TRBJ2-7|.
CASSMEGTSSYEQYF
TGTGCCAGTAGTATGGAGGGGACAAGTTCCTACGAGCAGTACTTC
>many|TRBV12-5|TRBJ1-5|.
CASGLVLAGAGNQPQHF
TGTGCTAGTGGTTTGGTATTAGCTGGAGCAGGAAATCAGCCCCAGCATTTT
>.|TRBV10-3|TRBJ2-7|TRBD1
CAISAPGQGSYEQYF
TGTGCCATCAGTGCCCCGGGACAGGGGTCCTACGAGCAGTACTTC
>.|TRBV19|TRBJ1-3|.
CASRPLTSSGNTIYF
TGTGCCAGTAGGCCGTTAACAAGCTCTGGAAACACCATATATTTT
>many|TRBV27|TRBJ1-2|.
CASSLNRDTGYGYTF
TGTGCCAGCAGTCTGAACCGGGACACGGGGTATGGCTACACCTTC
>.|TRBV19|TRBJ1-1|.
CASTSRGYEAFF
TGTGCCAGTACCTCAAGGGGATACGAAGCTTTCTTT
>many|TRBV2|TRBJ2-2|.
CASTGGSGRHTGELFF
TGTGCCAGCACAGGGGGGAGCGGGCGACACACCGGGGAGCTGTTTTTT
>.|TRBV29-1|TRBJ1-2|TRBD1
CSVENRGEGGYTF
TGCAGCGTTGAGAACAGGGGGGAGGGCGGCTACACCTTC
>few|TRBV6-1|TRBJ1-5|.
CASKSTVSNQPQHF
TGTGCCAGCAAATCGACGGTTAGCAATCAGCCCCAGCATTTT
>.|TRBV9|TRBJ2-5|TRBD2
CASSVRRGAAETQYF
TGTGCCAGCAGCGTAAGGCGGGGGGCGGCAGAGACCCAGTACTTC